This T cell receptor (beta chain) emerged from a study of blood T cell repertoires in COVID-19. Study context: T cells, B-cell-depleted T cells, or PBMCs supplied cDNA or gDNA.

Trimming removed 4 bases from V and 0 bases from J, with 12 bases in between. The CDR3 loop spans 16 amino acids. Germline CDR1 reads KGHDR; CDR2 reads SFDVKD. Generated by immunoSEQ multiplex PCR, the TCRdb table keeps only in-frame clones and is missing some. Of approximately 180,000 clones detected, roughly 80% appear once; the ten largest clones hold approximately 15%. Participants reported their clinical history, and cohort assignment relied on those reports. A single count supports this clone. The clonotype originates from a woman between 45 and 60 years old who had recovered from COVID-19. This chain links TRBV24-1 with TRBJ2-1; D possibly corresponds to TRBD2 (6 bases). The specimen sequenced was PBMCs or T cells enriched from blood (not recorded which). CDR3 DNA: TGTGCCACCAGTGACGGGCGGGGACTCTCCTACAATGAGCAGTTCTTC. Translating gives CATSDGRGLSYNEQFF.